This record concerns one T cell receptor (beta chain) sequence. This specimen comes from a study of blood T cell repertoires in COVID-19. The wider study: Sites across the United States, Italy and Spain contributed samples from acute and convalescent COVID-19. The analysed material was cDNA or gDNA that came from T cells, B-cell-depleted T cells, or PBMCs.

This CDR3 comprises 14 residues. V was clipped by 7 bases and J by 6 bases; unmatched bases: 12. Germline CDR1 is MNHEY and CDR2 is SVGAGI. As processed by the authors: Nucleated cell number was recorded as an estimate derived from reference gene primer amplification. Profiling relied on immunoSEQ multiplex PCR, and the TCRdb table lists in-frame clones only, not all of them. V, J and clone size reflect that table, while D and trimming were determined from the DNA. The sample lists more than 250,000 clones; roughly 90% were seen once. The rearrangement joins TRBV6-5 to TRBJ2-7; 7 nucleotides match TRBD2. Sequencing used peripheral blood. This TCR came from a young man who had recovered from COVID-19. CDR3 nucleotides: TGTGCCAGCAACGAGGAGCTAGCGGCCTTCGAGCAGTACTTC. The encoded protein is CASNEELAAFEQYF.